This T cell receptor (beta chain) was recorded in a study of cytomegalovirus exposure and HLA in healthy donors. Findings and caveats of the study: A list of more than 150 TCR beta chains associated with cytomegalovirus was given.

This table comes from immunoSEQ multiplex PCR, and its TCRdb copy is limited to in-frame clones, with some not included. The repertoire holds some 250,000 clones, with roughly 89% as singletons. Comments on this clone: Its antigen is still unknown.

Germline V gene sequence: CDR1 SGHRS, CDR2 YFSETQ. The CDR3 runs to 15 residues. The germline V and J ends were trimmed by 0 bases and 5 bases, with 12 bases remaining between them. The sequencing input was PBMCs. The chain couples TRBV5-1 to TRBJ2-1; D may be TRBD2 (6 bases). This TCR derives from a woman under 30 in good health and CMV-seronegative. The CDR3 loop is CASSLGPAGNNEQFF. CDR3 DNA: TGCGCCAGCAGCTTGGGACCGGCGGGAAACAATGAGCAGTTCTTC.